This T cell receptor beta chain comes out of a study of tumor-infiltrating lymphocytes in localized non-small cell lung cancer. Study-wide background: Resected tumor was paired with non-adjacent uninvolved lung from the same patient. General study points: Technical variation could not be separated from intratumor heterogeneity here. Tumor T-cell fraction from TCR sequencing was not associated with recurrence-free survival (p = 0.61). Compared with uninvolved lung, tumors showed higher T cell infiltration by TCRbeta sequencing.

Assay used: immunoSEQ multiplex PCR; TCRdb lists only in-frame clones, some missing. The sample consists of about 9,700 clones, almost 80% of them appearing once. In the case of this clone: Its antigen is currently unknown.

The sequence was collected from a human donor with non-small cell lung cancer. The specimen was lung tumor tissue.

The CDR3 DNA reads TGTGCCAGCAGCTTAGAACAGGGGAACAACGTCCTGACTTTC. Translation: CASSLEQGNNVLTF. The chain combines TRBV11-2 with TRBJ2-6; 7 positions agree with TRBD1. The germline V gene encodes CDR1 SGHAT and CDR2 FQNNGV. The CDR3 runs to 14 residues. With 0 bases clipped from V and 9 bases from J, the junction kept 2 bases outside the gene matches.